The rows below give T cell receptor beta chains drawn from one sample of a study of blood T cell repertoires in COVID-19. The assay was immunoSEQ multiplex PCR, and TCRdb's table has in-frame clones only and misses some. The sample has approximately 270,000 clones; 80% to 90% are singletons. Sequencing was carried out using peripheral blood. Receptors originate from a woman between 65 and 79 years old with acute or convalescent COVID-19. Both conserved end residues are part of each CDR3. D genes are given only for firm matches. The size entry is marked missing in some rows and otherwise reads once, few, many or a size class.

D gene: NA; V gene: TRBV2; J gene: TRBJ2-7; clone size: few; CDR3 DNA: TGTGCCAGCAGTCCGGGACTCTCCTCCGAGCAGTACTTC; CDR3 protein: CASSPGLSSEQYF
D gene: TRBD2; V gene: TRBV19; J gene: TRBJ2-1; clone size: NA; CDR3 DNA: TGTGCCAGTAGTACGCCGTCGGGCGGGGGGATAAATGAGCAGTTCTTC; CDR3 protein: CASSTPSGGGINEQFF
D gene: TRBD1; V gene: TRBV19; J gene: TRBJ1-2; clone size: NA; CDR3 DNA: TGTGCCACGTCAAACCGGGACAGGTTGCATGGCTACACCTTC; CDR3 protein: CATSNRDRLHGYTF
D gene: TRBD1; V gene: TRBV5-1; J gene: TRBJ1-2; clone size: once; CDR3 DNA: TGCGCCAGCAGCTTGGATCCAGGGGGCTCCGGCGGGTATGGCTACACCTTC; CDR3 protein: CASSLDPGGSGGYGYTF
D gene: TRBD1; V gene: TRBV29-1; J gene: TRBJ1-1; clone size: NA; CDR3 DNA: TGCAGCGTTTCGGGACAGGCGGGGACTGAAGCTTTCTTT; CDR3 protein: CSVSGQAGTEAFF
D gene: NA; V gene: TRBV6-5; J gene: TRBJ2-7; clone size: NA; CDR3 DNA: TGTGCCAGCAGCCTTGACGGGGAGTCTTACGAGCAGTACTTC; CDR3 protein: CASSLDGESYEQYF
D gene: NA; V gene: TRBV19; J gene: TRBJ1-2; clone size: NA; CDR3 DNA: TGTGCCAGTAGAAGTTATCACAGAGCTAACTATGGCTACACCTTC; CDR3 protein: CASRSYHRANYGYTF
D gene: NA; V gene: TRBV6-5; J gene: TRBJ1-1; clone size: few; CDR3 DNA: TGTGCCAGCAGTCCAGAGGGAGGGGTGAACACTGAAGCTTTCTTT; CDR3 protein: CASSPEGGVNTEAFF
D gene: NA; V gene: TRBV6-5; J gene: TRBJ2-7; clone size: NA; CDR3 DNA: TGTGCCAGCAGTTCGGGTGAGTCCTGGGAGCAGTACTTC; CDR3 protein: CASSSGESWEQYF
D gene: TRBD2; V gene: TRBV2; J gene: TRBJ2-5; clone size: NA; CDR3 DNA: TGTGCCAGCAGGAGACTAGCGAGAAATGGGGAGACCCAGTACTTC; CDR3 protein: CASRRLARNGETQYF
D gene: TRBD2; V gene: TRBV7-9; J gene: TRBJ2-5; clone size: NA; CDR3 DNA: TGTGCCAGCAGCTTCCCCCGGGGGACTACAGAGACCCAGTACTTC; CDR3 protein: CASSFPRGTTETQYF
D gene: NA; V gene: TRBV18; J gene: TRBJ1-1; clone size: NA; CDR3 DNA: TGTGCCAGCTCACCACCGCAGGGTCGGACTGAAGCTTTCTTT; CDR3 protein: CASSPPQGRTEAFF
D gene: TRBD1; V gene: TRBV5-1; J gene: TRBJ1-1; clone size: NA; CDR3 DNA: TGCGCCAGCAGCCTGATGGACAGGGAAATAACTGAAGCTTTCTTT; CDR3 protein: CASSLMDREITEAFF
D gene: NA; V gene: TRBV19; J gene: TRBJ1-2; clone size: NA; CDR3 DNA: TGTGCCACCCGACGGGATATTTCTTATGGCTACACCTTC; CDR3 protein: CATRRDISYGYTF
D gene: TRBD1; V gene: TRBV27; J gene: TRBJ1-3; clone size: NA; CDR3 DNA: TGTGCCAGCCGACAGGGGGCCTCTGGAAACACCATATATTTT; CDR3 protein: CASRQGASGNTIYF
D gene: NA; V gene: TRBV7-2; J gene: TRBJ1-2; clone size: NA; CDR3 DNA: TGTGCCAGCAGGGCGGTCCCGGGATATGGCTACACCTTC; CDR3 protein: CASRAVPGYGYTF
D gene: NA; V gene: TRBV5-1; J gene: TRBJ2-2; clone size: NA; CDR3 DNA: TGCGCCAGCAGCCGACAGGAGTCGAACACCGGGGAGCTGTTTTTT; CDR3 protein: CASSRQESNTGELFF
D gene: NA; V gene: TRBV12-3/TRBV12-4; J gene: TRBJ1-2; clone size: NA; CDR3 DNA: TGTGCCTTACGTGGGGGGAACTATGGCTACACCTTC; CDR3 protein: CALRGGNYGYTF
D gene: NA; V gene: TRBV5-6; J gene: TRBJ1-1; clone size: few; CDR3 DNA: TGTGCCAGCAGCGCGACTCCGGGCACTGAAGCTTTCTTT; CDR3 protein: CASSATPGTEAFF
D gene: NA; V gene: TRBV4-1; J gene: TRBJ1-5; clone size: NA; CDR3 DNA: TGCGCCAGCAGCCAAGAATTAAGGGAGAATCAGCCCCAGCATTTT; CDR3 protein: CASSQELRENQPQHF
D gene: NA; V gene: TRBV4-2; J gene: TRBJ2-7; clone size: NA; CDR3 DNA: TGTGCCAGCAGCCAAGATCTTCAGACTTCCTCCTACGAGCAGTACTTC; CDR3 protein: CASSQDLQTSSYEQYF
D gene: NA; V gene: TRBV5-1; J gene: TRBJ2-7; clone size: NA; CDR3 DNA: TGCGCCAGCAGCTTGGGGCAGTACGAGCAGTACTTC; CDR3 protein: CASSLGQYEQYF
D gene: TRBD1; V gene: TRBV10-3; J gene: TRBJ2-1; clone size: NA; CDR3 DNA: TGTGCCATCAGTGAGTCCGGACAGGCGAACAATGAGCAGTTCTTC; CDR3 protein: CAISESGQANNEQFF
D gene: TRBD1; V gene: TRBV5-1; J gene: TRBJ2-1; clone size: NA; CDR3 DNA: TGCGCCAGCAGCCCCAGGGACAGGGGGAGTGAGCAGTTCTTC; CDR3 protein: CASSPRDRGSEQFF
D gene: TRBD1; V gene: TRBV18; J gene: TRBJ2-1; clone size: NA; CDR3 DNA: TGTGCCAGCTCACCCGTCGGGACAGGATTGGGCAATGAGCAGTTCTTC; CDR3 protein: CASSPVGTGLGNEQFF
D gene: NA; V gene: TRBV5-6; J gene: TRBJ1-2; clone size: NA; CDR3 DNA: TGTGCCAGCAGCAATGGGGTGGGGACATTCTATGGCTACACCTTC; CDR3 protein: CASSNGVGTFYGYTF
D gene: NA; V gene: TRBV2; J gene: TRBJ1-3; clone size: few; CDR3 DNA: TGTGCCAGCAGTGAGGTTTTTCCCCCGACGGGAACCTACTCTGGAAACACCATATATTTT; CDR3 protein: CASSEVFPPTGTYSGNTIYF
D gene: NA; V gene: TRBV7-9; J gene: TRBJ1-3; clone size: once; CDR3 DNA: TGTGCCAGCAGCTTAGCGACGGGCAGGGGTAGAAACACCATATATTTT; CDR3 protein: CASSLATGRGRNTIYF
D gene: TRBD1; V gene: TRBV27; J gene: TRBJ2-7; clone size: NA; CDR3 DNA: TGTGCCAGCAGTTCCTCGACAGGGCTCTACGAGCAGTACTTC; CDR3 protein: CASSSSTGLYEQYF
D gene: TRBD2; V gene: TRBV3-1/TRBV3-2; J gene: TRBJ2-1; clone size: NA; CDR3 DNA: TGTGCCAGCAGCCAAGGGCTCGGGGGGGCTCGGGAGCAGTTCTTC; CDR3 protein: CASSQGLGGAREQFF
D gene: NA; V gene: TRBV3-1/TRBV3-2; J gene: TRBJ2-7; clone size: NA; CDR3 DNA: TGTGCCAGCAGCCAAGATGGCCACTACGAGCAGTACTTC; CDR3 protein: CASSQDGHYEQYF
D gene: NA; V gene: TRBV5-4; J gene: TRBJ1-2; clone size: NA; CDR3 DNA: TGTGCCAGCAGTCTGATCTCCGGGGGCTACACCTTC; CDR3 protein: CASSLISGGYTF
D gene: NA; V gene: TRBV5-4; J gene: TRBJ2-1; clone size: NA; CDR3 DNA: TGTGCCAGCAGCCCCCCCGCGAGGAGCAATGAGCAGTTCTTC; CDR3 protein: CASSPPARSNEQFF
D gene: NA; V gene: TRBV6-5; J gene: TRBJ1-3; clone size: NA; CDR3 DNA: TGTGCCAGCAGTTCCTCGGGGAGAGGAAACACCATATATTTT; CDR3 protein: CASSSSGRGNTIYF
D gene: TRBD1; V gene: TRBV13; J gene: TRBJ1-2; clone size: NA; CDR3 DNA: TGTGCCAGCAGCCGAGGACAGGGCGCTAACTATGGCTACACCTTC; CDR3 protein: CASSRGQGANYGYTF
D gene: NA; V gene: TRBV6-5; J gene: TRBJ2-5; clone size: NA; CDR3 DNA: TGTGCCAGCAGTTATAATGGGCGCCTGGAGACCCAGTACTTC; CDR3 protein: CASSYNGRLETQYF
D gene: TRBD2; V gene: TRBV2; J gene: TRBJ2-3; clone size: NA; CDR3 DNA: TGTGCCAGCACCAAACTACTAGCGGGGACTCTGACAGATACGCAGTATTTT; CDR3 protein: CASTKLLAGTLTDTQYF
D gene: TRBD2; V gene: TRBV12-5; J gene: TRBJ2-1; clone size: NA; CDR3 DNA: TGTGCTAGTGGCCGCAAACGGGGGGGAGAGTACAATGAGCAGTTCTTC; CDR3 protein: CASGRKRGGEYNEQFF
D gene: NA; V gene: TRBV24-1; J gene: TRBJ1-2; clone size: NA; CDR3 DNA: TGTGCCACCAGTGACGTACTCAACGGTGGCTACACCTTC; CDR3 protein: CATSDVLNGGYTF
D gene: TRBD1; V gene: TRBV6-5; J gene: TRBJ2-2; clone size: NA; CDR3 DNA: TGTGCCAGCAGTTACCTCGACAGGGTTTCGGCCGGGGAGCTGTTTTTT; CDR3 protein: CASSYLDRVSAGELFF
D gene: TRBD1; V gene: TRBV5-1; J gene: TRBJ1-2; clone size: NA; CDR3 DNA: TGCGCCAGCAGCTTGGTTACGGGGGTGACAGGGGTCTATGGCTACACCTTC; CDR3 protein: CASSLVTGVTGVYGYTF
D gene: NA; V gene: TRBV5-6; J gene: TRBJ2-5; clone size: NA; CDR3 DNA: TGTGCCAGCAGCTTGGTTGGCCGTGGAGAGACCCAGTACTTC; CDR3 protein: CASSLVGRGETQYF
D gene: NA; V gene: TRBV7-8; J gene: TRBJ1-3; clone size: NA; CDR3 DNA: TGTGCCAGCAGCTTAGGAGGGTTGGTAACGGCCTCTGGAAACACCATATATTTT; CDR3 protein: CASSLGGLVTASGNTIYF
D gene: NA; V gene: TRBV19; J gene: TRBJ1-2; clone size: NA; CDR3 DNA: TGTGCCAGTAGTGTAAGAGCTAACTATGGCTACACCTTC; CDR3 protein: CASSVRANYGYTF
D gene: NA; V gene: TRBV12-3/TRBV12-4; J gene: TRBJ1-1; clone size: NA; CDR3 DNA: TGTGCCAGCAGCCCGGGGGGGAGGACTGAAGCTTTCTTT; CDR3 protein: CASSPGGRTEAFF
D gene: NA; V gene: TRBV5-4; J gene: TRBJ1-1; clone size: NA; CDR3 DNA: TGTGCCAGCAGCACCAGCGCGGGGGACACTGAAGCTTTCTTT; CDR3 protein: CASSTSAGDTEAFF
D gene: NA; V gene: TRBV6-5; J gene: TRBJ1-1; clone size: NA; CDR3 DNA: TGTGCCAGCAGTCACCCCAGTCGGGTGAACACTGAAGCTTTCTTT; CDR3 protein: CASSHPSRVNTEAFF